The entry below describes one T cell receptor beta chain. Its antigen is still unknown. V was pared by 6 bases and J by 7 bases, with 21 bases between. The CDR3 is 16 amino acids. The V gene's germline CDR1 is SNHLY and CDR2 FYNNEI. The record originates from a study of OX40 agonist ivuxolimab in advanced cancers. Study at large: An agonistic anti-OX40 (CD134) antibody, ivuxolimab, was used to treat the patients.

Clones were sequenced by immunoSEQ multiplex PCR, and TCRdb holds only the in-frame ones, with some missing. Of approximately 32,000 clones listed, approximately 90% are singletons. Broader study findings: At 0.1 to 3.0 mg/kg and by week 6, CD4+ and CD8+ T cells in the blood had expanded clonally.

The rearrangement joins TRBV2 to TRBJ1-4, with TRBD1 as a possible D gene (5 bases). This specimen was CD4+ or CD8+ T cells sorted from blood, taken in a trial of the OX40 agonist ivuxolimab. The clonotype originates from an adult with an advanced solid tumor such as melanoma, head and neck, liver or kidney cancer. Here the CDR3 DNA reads TGTGCCAGCAGGGACCCTCTGGGGGAGGATAGTGAAAAACTGTTTTTT. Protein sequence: CASRDPLGEDSEKLFF.